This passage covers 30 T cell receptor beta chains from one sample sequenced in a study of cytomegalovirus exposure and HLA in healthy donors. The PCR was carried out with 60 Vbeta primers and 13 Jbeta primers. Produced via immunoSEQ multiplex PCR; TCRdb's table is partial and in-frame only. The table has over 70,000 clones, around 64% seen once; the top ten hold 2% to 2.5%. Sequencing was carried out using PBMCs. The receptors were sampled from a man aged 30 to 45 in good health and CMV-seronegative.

CDR3 nucleotide sequence: TGTGCCAGCAGTTCCTTCTTGTGGGGTAGCGGGAGGCTCAACGGCCCGTACTTC. It translates to CASSSFLWGSGRLNGPYF. The chain employs TRBV5-4 and TRBJ2-7; TRBD2 matches at 10 bases. The ends lost 5 bases at V and 12 bases at J; junction bases unmatched: 26. This CDR3 region has 18 residues. Germline V lookup: CDR1 SGHNT, CDR2 YYREEE (reference sequence).

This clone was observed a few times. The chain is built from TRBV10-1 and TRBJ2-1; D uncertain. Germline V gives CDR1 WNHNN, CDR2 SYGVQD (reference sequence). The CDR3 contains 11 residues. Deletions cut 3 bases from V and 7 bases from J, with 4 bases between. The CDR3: CASSEENEQFF. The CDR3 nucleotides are TGCGCCAGCAGTGAAGAGAATGAGCAGTTCTTC.

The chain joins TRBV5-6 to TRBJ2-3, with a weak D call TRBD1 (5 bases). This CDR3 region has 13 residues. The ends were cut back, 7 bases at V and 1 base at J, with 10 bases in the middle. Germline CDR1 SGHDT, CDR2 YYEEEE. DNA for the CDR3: TGTGCCAGCCAGTCGACAGGCACAGATACGCAGTATTTT. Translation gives CASQSTGTDTQYF.

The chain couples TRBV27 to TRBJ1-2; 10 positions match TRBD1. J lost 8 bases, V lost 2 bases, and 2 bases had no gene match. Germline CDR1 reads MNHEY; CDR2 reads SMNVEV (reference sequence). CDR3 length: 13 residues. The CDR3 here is CASSLGTGEGYTF. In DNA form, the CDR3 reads TGTGCCAGCAGTTTAGGGACAGGGGAGGGCTACACCTTC.

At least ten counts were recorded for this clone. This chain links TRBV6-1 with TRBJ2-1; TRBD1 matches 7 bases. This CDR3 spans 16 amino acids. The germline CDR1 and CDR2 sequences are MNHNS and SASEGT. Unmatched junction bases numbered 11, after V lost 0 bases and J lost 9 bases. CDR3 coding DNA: TGTGCCAGCAGTGAAGCGGACACACAGGGGTTCGGTGAGCAGTTCTTC. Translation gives CASSEADTQGFGEQFF.

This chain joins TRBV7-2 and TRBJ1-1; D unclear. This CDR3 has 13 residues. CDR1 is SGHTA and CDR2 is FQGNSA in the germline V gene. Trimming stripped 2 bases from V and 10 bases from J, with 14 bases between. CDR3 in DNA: TGTGCCAGCAGCTTACGGGAAAAGGCTCGAGCTTTCTTT. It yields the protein CASSLREKARAFF.

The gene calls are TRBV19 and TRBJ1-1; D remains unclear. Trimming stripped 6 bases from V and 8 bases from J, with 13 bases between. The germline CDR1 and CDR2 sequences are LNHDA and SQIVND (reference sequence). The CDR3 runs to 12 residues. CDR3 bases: TGTGCCAGTAGCCCTGGCGGGGAAGAAGCTTTCTTT. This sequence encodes CASSPGGEEAFF. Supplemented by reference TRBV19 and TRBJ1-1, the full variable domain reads DGGITQSPKYLFRKEGQNVTLSCEQNLNHDAMYWYRQDPGQGLRLIYYSQIVNDFQKGDIAEGYSVSREKKESFPLTVTSAQKNPTAFYLCASSPGGEEAFFGQGTRLTVV.

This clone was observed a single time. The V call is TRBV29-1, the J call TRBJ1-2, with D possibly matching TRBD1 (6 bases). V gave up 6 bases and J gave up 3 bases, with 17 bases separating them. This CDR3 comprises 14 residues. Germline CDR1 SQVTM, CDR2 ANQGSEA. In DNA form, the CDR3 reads TGCAGCGTACAAGGAGGGGGACTATACTATGGCTACACCTTC. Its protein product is CSVQGGGLYYGYTF.

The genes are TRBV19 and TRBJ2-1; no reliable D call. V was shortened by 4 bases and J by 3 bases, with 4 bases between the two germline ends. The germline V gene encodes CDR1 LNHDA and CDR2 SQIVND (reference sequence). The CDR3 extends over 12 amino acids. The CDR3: CASSTHYNEQFF. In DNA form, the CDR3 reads TGTGCCAGTAGTACCCACTACAATGAGCAGTTCTTC.

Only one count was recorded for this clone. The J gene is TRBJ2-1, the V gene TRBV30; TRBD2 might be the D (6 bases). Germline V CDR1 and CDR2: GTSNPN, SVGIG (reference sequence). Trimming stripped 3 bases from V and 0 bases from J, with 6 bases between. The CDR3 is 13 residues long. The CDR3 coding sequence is TGTGCCTGGAGGGGGGGCTCCTACAATGAGCAGTTCTTC. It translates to CAWRGGSYNEQFF.

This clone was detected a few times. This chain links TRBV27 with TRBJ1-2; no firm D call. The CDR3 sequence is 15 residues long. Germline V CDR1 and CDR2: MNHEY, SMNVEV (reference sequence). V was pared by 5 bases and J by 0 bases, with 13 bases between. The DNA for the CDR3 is TGTGCCAGCAGTATAACCCCTAATTCTAACTATGGCTACACCTTC. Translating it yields CASSITPNSNYGYTF.

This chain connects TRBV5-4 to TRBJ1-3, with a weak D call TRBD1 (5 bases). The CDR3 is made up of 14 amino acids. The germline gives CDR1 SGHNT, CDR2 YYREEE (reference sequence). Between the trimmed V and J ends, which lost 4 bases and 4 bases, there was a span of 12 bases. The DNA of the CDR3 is TGTGCCAGCAGCGCTGACAGTCTGGGAAACACCATATATTTT. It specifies CASSADSLGNTIYF.

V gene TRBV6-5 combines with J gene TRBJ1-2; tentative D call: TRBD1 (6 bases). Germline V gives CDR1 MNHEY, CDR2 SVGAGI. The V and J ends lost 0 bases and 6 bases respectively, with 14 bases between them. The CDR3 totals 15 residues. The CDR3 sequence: CASSYSDSPLHGYTF. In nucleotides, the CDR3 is TGTGCCAGCAGTTACTCGGACAGCCCTTTGCATGGCTACACCTTC.

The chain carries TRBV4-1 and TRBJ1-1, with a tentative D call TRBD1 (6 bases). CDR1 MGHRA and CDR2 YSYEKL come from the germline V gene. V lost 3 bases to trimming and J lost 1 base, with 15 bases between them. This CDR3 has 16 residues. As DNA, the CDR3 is TGCGCCAGCAGCCAGACCCCTGGACAGCAGAACACTGAAGCTTTCTTT. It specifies CASSQTPGQQNTEAFF.

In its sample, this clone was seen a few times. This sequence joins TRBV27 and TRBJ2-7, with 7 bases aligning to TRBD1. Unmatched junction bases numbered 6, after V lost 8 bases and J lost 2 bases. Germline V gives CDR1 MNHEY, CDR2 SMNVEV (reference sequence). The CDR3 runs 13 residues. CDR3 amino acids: CASGLRGTYEQYF. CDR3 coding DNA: TGTGCCAGCGGGCTCAGGGGGACCTACGAGCAGTACTTC.

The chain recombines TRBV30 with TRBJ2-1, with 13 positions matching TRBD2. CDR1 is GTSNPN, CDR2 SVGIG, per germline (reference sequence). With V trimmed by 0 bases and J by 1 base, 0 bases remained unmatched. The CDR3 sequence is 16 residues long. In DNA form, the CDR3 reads TGTGCCTGGAGTGTACTAGCGGGAGGGTCCTACAATGAGCAGTTCTTC. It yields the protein CAWSVLAGGSYNEQFF. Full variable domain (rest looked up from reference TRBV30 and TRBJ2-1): SQTIHQWPATLVQPVGSPLSLECTVEGTSNPNLYWYRQAAGRGLQLLFYSVGIGQISSEVPQNLSASRPQDRQFILSSKKLLLSDSGFYLCAWSVLAGGSYNEQFFGPGTRLTVL.

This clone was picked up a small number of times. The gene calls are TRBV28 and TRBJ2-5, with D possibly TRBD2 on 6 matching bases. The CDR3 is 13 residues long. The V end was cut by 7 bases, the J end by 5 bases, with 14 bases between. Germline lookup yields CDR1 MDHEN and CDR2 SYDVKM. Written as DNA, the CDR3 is TGTGCCAGCATAAAAGCAGGGAGGGAGACCCAGTACTTC. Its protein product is CASIKAGRETQYF.

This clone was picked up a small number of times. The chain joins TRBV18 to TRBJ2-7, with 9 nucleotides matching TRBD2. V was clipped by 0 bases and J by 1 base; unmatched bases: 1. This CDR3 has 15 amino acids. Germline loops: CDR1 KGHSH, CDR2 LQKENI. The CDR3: CASSPPLAGSYEQYF. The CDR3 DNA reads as TGTGCCAGCTCACCACCCCTAGCGGGATCCTACGAGCAGTACTTC. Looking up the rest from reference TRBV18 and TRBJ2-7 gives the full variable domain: NAGVMQNPRHLVRRRGQEARLRCSPMKGHSHVYWYRQLPEEGLKFMVYLQKENIIDESGMPKERFSAEFPKEGPSILRIQQVVRGDSAAYFCASSPPLAGSYEQYFGPGTRLTVT.

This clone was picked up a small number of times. Here the CDR3 reads CASSPSAGSTYNEQFF. The CDR3 bases are TGTGCCAGCAGTCCCTCGGCGGGCTCAACCTACAATGAGCAGTTCTTC. The V and J genes are TRBV27 and TRBJ2-1; tentatively, D is TRBD2 (5 bases). Per germline, CDR1 MNHEY and CDR2 SMNVEV (reference sequence). The CDR3 is 16 residues long. V dropped 5 bases and J dropped 2 bases, with 16 bases sitting between them.

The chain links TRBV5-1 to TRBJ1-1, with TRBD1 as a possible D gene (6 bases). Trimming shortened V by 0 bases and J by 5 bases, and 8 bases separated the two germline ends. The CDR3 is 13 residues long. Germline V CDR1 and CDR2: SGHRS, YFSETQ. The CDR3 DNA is TGCGCCAGCAGCTTGGACAGGGAGACTGAAGCTTTCTTT. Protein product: CASSLDRETEAFF.

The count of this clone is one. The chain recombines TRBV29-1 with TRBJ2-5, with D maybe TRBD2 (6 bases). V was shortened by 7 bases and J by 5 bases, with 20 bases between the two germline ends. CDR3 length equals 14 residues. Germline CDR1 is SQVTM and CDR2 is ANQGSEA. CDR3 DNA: TGCAGCGCATCGGACTTCGGGGGTCTCGAGACCCAGTACTTC. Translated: CSASDFGGLETQYF.

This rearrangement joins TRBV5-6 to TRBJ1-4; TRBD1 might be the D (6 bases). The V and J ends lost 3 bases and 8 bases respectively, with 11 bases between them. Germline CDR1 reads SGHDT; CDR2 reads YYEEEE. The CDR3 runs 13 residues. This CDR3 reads CASSSNREEKLFF. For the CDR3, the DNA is TGTGCCAGCAGCTCGAACAGGGAAGAAAAACTGTTTTTT.

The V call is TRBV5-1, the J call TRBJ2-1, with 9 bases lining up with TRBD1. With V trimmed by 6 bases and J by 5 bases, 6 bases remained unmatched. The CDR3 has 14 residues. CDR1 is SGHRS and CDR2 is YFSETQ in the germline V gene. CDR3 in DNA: TGCGCCAGCAAAGCGGGACAGGGAAACAATGAGCAGTTCTTC. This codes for CASKAGQGNNEQFF.

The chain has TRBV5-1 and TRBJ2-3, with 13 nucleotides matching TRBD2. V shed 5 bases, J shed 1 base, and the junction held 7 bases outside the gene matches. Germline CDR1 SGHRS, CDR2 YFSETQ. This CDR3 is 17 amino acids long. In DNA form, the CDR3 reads TGCGCCAGCAGGCCTAGACTAGCGGGAGGTGGCACAGATACGCAGTATTTT. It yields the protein CASRPRLAGGGTDTQYF.

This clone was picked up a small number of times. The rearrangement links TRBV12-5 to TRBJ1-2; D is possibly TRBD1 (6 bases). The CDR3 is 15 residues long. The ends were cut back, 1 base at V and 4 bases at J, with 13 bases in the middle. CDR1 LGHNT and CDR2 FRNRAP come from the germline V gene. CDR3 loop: CASGLGQGQGYGYTF. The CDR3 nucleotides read TGTGCTAGTGGTTTGGGTCAGGGGCAGGGCTATGGCTACACCTTC.

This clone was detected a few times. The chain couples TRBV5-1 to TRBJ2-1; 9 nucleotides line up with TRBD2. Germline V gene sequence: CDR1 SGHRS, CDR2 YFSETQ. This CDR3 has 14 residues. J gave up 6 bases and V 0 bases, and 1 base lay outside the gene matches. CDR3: CASSLGGRANEQFF. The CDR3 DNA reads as TGCGCCAGCAGCTTGGGCGGGAGGGCCAATGAGCAGTTCTTC.

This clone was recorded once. The CDR3 region is CASSSAQFSSWARPEAFF. The CDR3, as DNA: TGTGCCAGTAGTAGTGCACAATTTTCCTCGTGGGCCCGGCCTGAAGCTTTCTTT. The gene calls are TRBV19 and TRBJ1-1; D remains ambiguous. Trimming left V 4 bases short and J 6 bases short, with 27 bases between. Germline CDR1 and CDR2: LNHDA and SQIVND (reference sequence). CDR3 length: 18 amino acids.

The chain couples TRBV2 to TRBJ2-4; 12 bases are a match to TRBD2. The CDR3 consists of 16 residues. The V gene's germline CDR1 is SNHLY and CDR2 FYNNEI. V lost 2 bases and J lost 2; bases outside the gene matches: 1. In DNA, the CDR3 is TGTGCCAGCAGTGAAACTAGCGGGAGGTCCAAAAACATTCAGTACTTC. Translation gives CASSETSGRSKNIQYF.

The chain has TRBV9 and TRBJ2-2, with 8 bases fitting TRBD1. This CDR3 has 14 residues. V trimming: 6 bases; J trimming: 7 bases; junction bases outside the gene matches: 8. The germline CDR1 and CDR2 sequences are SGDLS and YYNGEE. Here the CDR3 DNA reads TGTGCCAGCACAAGGACAGGGTGGTTCGGGGAGCTGTTTTTT. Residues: CASTRTGWFGELFF.

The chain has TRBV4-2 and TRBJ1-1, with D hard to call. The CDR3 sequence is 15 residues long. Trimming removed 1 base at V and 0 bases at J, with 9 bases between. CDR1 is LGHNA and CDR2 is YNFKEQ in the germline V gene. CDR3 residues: CASSQADKMNTEAFF. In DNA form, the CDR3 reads TGTGCCAGCAGCCAAGCCGACAAGATGAACACTGAAGCTTTCTTT.